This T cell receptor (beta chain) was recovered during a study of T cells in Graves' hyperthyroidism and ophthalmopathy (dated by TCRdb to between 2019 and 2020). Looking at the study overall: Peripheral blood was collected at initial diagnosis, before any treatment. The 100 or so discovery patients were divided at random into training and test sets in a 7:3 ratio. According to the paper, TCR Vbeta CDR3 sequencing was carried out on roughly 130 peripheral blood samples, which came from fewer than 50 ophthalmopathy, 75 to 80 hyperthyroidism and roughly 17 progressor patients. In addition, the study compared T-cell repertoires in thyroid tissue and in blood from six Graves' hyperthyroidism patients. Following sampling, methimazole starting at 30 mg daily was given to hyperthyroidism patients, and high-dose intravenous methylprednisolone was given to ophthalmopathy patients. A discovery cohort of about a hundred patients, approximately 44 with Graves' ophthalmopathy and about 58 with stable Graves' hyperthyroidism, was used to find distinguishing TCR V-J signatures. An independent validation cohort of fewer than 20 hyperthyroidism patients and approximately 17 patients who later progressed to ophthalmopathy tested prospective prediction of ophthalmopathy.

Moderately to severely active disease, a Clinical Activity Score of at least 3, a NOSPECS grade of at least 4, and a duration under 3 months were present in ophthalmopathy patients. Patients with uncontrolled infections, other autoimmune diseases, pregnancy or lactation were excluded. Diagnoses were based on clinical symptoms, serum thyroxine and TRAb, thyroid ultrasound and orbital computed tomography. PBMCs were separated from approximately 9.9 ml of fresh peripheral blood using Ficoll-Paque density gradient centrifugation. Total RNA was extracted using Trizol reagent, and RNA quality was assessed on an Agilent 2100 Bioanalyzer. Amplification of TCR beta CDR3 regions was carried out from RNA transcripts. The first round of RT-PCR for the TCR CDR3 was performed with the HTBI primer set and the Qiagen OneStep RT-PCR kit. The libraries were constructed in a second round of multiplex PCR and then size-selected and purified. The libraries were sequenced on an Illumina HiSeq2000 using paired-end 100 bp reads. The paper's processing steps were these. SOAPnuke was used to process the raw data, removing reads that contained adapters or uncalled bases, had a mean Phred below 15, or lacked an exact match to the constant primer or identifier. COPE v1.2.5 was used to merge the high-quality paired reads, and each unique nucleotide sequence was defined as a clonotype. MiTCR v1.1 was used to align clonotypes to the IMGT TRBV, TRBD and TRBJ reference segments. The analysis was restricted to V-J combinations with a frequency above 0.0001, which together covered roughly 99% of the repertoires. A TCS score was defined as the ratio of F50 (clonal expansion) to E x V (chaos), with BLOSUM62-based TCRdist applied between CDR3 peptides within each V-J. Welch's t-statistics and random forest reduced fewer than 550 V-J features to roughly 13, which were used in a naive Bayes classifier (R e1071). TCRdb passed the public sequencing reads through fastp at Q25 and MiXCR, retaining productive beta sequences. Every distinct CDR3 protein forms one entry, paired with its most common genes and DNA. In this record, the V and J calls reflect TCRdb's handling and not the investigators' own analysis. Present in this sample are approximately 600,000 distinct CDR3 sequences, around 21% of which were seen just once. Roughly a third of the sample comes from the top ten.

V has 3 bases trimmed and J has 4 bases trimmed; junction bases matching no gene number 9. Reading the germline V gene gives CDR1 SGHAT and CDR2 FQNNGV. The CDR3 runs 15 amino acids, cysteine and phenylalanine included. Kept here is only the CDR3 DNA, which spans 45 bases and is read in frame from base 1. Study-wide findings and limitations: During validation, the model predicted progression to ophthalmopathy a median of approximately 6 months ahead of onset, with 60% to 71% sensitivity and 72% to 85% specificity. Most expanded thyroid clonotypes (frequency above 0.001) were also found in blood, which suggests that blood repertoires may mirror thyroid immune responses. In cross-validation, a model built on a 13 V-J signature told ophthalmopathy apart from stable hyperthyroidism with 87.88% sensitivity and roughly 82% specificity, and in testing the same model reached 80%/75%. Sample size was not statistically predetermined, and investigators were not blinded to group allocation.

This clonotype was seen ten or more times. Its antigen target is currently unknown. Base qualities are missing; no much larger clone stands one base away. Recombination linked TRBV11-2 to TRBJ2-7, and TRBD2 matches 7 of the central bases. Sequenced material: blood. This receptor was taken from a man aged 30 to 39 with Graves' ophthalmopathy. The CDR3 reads CASSFASGVYYEQYF. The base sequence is TGTGCCAGCAGCTTCGCGAGCGGGGTGTATTACGAGCAGTACTTC.